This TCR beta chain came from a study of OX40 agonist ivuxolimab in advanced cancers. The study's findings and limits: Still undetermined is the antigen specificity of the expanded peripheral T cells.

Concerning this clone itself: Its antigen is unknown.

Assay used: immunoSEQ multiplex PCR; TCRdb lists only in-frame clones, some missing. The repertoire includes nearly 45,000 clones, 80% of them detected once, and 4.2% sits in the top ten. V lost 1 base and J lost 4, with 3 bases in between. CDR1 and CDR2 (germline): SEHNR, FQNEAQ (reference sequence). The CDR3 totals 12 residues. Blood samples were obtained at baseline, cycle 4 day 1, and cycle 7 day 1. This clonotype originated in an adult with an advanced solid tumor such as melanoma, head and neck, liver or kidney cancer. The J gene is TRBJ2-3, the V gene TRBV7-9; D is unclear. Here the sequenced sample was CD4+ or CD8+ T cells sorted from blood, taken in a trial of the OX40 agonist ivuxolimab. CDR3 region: CASSLEADTQYF. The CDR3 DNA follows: TGTGCCAGCAGCTTAGAAGCAGATACGCAGTATTTT.